The sequence of this T cell receptor (beta chain) was determined in a study of shared clonotypes between healthy human individuals. CDR3 length equals 14 residues. With 6 bases removed from V and 4 bases from J, the gap between germline ends came to 18 bases. Germline assignment: CDR1 SQVTM and CDR2 ANQGSEA. All participating donors were Caucasian adults from Nashville, Tennessee. Sequenced by immunoSEQ multiplex PCR; TCRdb stores in-frame clones only, minus some. Altogether over a million clones are present, roughly 96% being singletons, with the ten largest covering roughly 1.2%. This receptor was obtained from a man aged 25 to 40 in good health. Material for sequencing was naive CD4+ T cells sorted from blood. Subset defined: CD45RA+ positively selected. The J gene is TRBJ1-1, the V gene TRBV29-1, with D tentatively TRBD1 (6 bases). CDR3 nucleotide sequence: TGCAGCGTGAAACTCAGGGGTCGGGTCACTGAAGCTTTCTTT. Translating gives CSVKLRGRVTEAFF.